This T cell receptor (beta chain) originates from a study of shared clonotypes between healthy human individuals. V lost 4 bases and J lost 4, with 14 bases in between. This CDR3 is built from 15 residues. Germline V gene data show CDR1 as KGHSH and CDR2 as LQKENI. Profiled with immunoSEQ multiplex PCR; TCRdb holds only in-frame clones, not every one. There are more than 1.2 million clones in the sample; approximately 98.5% occur only once, and about 0.35% lies in the top ten. Researchers partitioned CD4+ cells into CD45RA+ naive and CD45RA-negative memory subsets. This clonotype originated in a man aged 25-45 years in good health. V usage is TRBV18 and J usage is TRBJ1-5; D is possibly TRBD1 (6 bases). The sequencing sample was made of naive CD4+ T cells sorted from blood. Subset described: CD45RA+ positively selected. The CDR3 sequence is CASSLTGRRNQPQHF. CDR3 sequence (DNA): TGTGCCAGCTCACTAACAGGGCGGCGGAATCAGCCCCAGCATTTT.